A selection of T cell receptor beta chains follows, all from one sample in a study of blood T cells in healthy people across ages. TCRdb reprocessed the 5' RACE reads with MiXCR, giving one entry per CDR3 protein. This table has some 760,000 distinct CDR3 sequences, more than 20% appearing once. The data were also submitted as part of a second study, on T cells of mothers and their children.

Sequenced: blood. The receptors here all came from a boy aged 10-17 years in good health. Both conserved end residues are part of each CDR3. The D gene is left open where the match is weak. Clone size appears in some rows only: once, few, many, or a class for an expanded clone.

D | size | J | V | DNA | CDR3
NA | NA | TRBJ1-1 | TRBV6-5 | TGTGCCAGCAGTCCTCATAGGGACACTGAAGCTTTCTTT | CASSPHRDTEAFF
TRBD2 | once | TRBJ2-7 | TRBV7-2 | TGTGCCAGCAGCTTACCTAGCGGGAAATACGAGCAGTACTTC | CASSLPSGKYEQYF
NA | NA | TRBJ2-3 | TRBV10-2 | TGCGCCAGCAGTGGAATAGCGGGCACAGATACGCAGTATTTT | CASSGIAGTDTQYF
TRBD2 | few | TRBJ2-1 | TRBV29-1 | TGCAGTCTGGGAGCGGGGGGCCTCTACAATGAGCAGTTCTTC | CSLGAGGLYNEQFF
NA | NA | TRBJ1-1 | TRBV20-1 | TGCAGTGCTACCCTACATGGGGGGGCGGGAGACACTGAAGCTTTCTTT | CSATLHGGAGDTEAFF
TRBD2 | NA | TRBJ2-1 | TRBV10-3 | TGTGCCATCAGCGGGACTAGCGGGGGTGAGCAGTTCTTC | CAISGTSGGEQFF
NA | few | TRBJ1-1 | TRBV7-9 | TGTGCCAGCATCCCGGCGGGAGCGGGTGTAGCTTTCTTT | CASIPAGAGVAFF
NA | NA | TRBJ1-1 | TRBV18 | TGTGCCAGCTCACCCAATGGATCCGGGACTGAAGCTTTCTTT | CASSPNGSGTEAFF
NA | NA | TRBJ1-4 | TRBV7-9 | TGTGCCAGCAGCTTAGTTGGAGCACCCGAAAAACTGTTTTTT | CASSLVGAPEKLFF
TRBD1 | NA | TRBJ2-2 | TRBV12-5 | TGTGCTAGTGGTTTGGACCGGGACAGTGGTTCCCGGGGGGAGCTGTTTTTT | CASGLDRDSGSRGELFF
NA | many | TRBJ2-1 | TRBV5-4 | TGTGCCAGCAGCTCCACGGGCTTTCTGGACAATGAGCAGTTCTTC | CASSSTGFLDNEQFF
TRBD1 | NA | TRBJ2-5 | TRBV7-2 | TGTGCCAGCAGCACCGACAGGGGAGCGACCCAGTACTTC | CASSTDRGATQYF
NA | NA | TRBJ1-1 | TRBV18 | TGTGCCAGCTCACTGAGGACAGATAACACTGAAGCTTTCTTT | CASSLRTDNTEAFF
NA | few | TRBJ2-2 | TRBV12-3/TRBV12-4 | TGTGCCAGCAGTTTCCAGGGGTACACCGGGGAGCTGTTTTTT | CASSFQGYTGELFF
TRBD2 | few | TRBJ2-7 | TRBV15 | TGTGCCACCAGCGACAGCGGGAGGGCCCACGAGCAGTACTTC | CATSDSGRAHEQYF
NA | NA | TRBJ1-1 | TRBV29-1 | TGCAGCGCCACAGGGTTGGACACTGAAGCTTTCTTT | CSATGLDTEAFF